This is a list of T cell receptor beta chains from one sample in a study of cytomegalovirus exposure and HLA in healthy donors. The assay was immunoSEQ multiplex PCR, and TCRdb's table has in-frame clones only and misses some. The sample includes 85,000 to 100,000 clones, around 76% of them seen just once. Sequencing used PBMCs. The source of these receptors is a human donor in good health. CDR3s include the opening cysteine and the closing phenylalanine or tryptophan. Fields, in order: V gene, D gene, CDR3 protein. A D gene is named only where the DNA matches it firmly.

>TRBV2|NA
CASSLRQTYTEAFF
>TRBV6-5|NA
CASSRHRSNYGYTF
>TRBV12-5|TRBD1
CASGFTGGIEQPQHF
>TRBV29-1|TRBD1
CSVGDRSSYEQYF
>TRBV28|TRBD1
CASSTLDRDTNYGYTF
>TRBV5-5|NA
CASSSGGVAEKLFF
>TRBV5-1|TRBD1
CASSLEAGGAGAFF
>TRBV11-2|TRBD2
CASSLSGGQGSNGEQFF
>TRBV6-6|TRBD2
CASSYGGGETQYF
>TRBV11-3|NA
CASSLGTANTGELFF
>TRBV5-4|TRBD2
CASSLEGAGRYNEQFF
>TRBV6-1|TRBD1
CASSGQGGNQPQHF
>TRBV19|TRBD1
CASNPHRGTGELFF
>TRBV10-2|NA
CASSDTGGGQPQHF
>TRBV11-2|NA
CASSLEGLREKLFF
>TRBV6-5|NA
CASSKGGARLEQYF
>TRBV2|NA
CASRDREAGELFF
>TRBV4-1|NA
CASSQGVRGYGYTF
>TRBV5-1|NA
CASSLDGTDNEKLFF
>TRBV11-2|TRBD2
CASSLLAGGTGELFF
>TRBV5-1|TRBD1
CASSLKTGGGDTTYF
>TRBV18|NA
CASSPPFGMDYGYTF
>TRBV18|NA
CASSPDKTNYGYTF
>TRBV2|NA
CASSVDNNYGYTF
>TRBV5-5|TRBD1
CASSLHRDRGFGELFF
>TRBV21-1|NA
CASSNTPGQVITYEQYF
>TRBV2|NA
CASSVTGISTGELFF
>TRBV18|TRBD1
CASSPGTGGRAFF
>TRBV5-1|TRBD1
CASSLDRGPGFNEQFF
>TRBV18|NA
CASSPWAPGANYGYTF
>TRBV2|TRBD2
CASSATSAGVEDTQYF
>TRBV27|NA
CASSFGQRVNYGYTF
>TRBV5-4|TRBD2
CASSPGGGRWNEQFF
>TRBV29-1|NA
CSSRRGSGELFF
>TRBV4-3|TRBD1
CASSQDPTGSYEQYF
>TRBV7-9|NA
CASSPGGSVQETQYF
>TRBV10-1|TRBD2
CASSGTSGKGTNTGELFF
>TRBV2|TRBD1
CASSTPGQGVSETQYF
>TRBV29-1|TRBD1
CSATGQGAHGYTF
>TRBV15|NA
CATSRGPPGDGNTIYF
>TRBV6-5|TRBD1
CASSYPDRVHEQFF
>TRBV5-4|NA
CASSLEQGSYEQYF
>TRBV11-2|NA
CASSGGASGQPFSYEQYF
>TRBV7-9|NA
CASSLRVGRGGETQYF
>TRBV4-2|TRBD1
CASSQEKQGGLTYTQYF
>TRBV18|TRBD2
CASSPSLAGNSYEQYF
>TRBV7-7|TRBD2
CASSLAGGINEQFF
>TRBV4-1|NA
CASGQVGGAGETQYF
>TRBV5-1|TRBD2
CASSLPASGSGKFF
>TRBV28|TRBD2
CASSYGGGTYNEQFF
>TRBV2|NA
CASRRWGLTEAFF
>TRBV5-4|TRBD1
CASSLAGTGPYEQYF
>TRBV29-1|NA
CSVAEGAPTSTNEKLFF
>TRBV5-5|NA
CASSPTVPRAEAFF
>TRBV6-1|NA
CASSEVMSSGNTIYF
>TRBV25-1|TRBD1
CASNIGAGTGAYEQYF
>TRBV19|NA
CASSIGEKLFF
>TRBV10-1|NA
CASSVRRGISLTDTQYF